This T cell receptor beta chain was captured by sequencing in a study of T cell responses to AZD1222 COVID-19 vaccine. This clone was observed many times. The method was immunoSEQ multiplex PCR; TCRdb's version includes in-frame clones alone and lacks a portion of them. In the table there are 150,000 to 200,000 clones, 85% to 95% of which are singletons. The CDR3 consists of 11 residues. V dropped 2 bases and J dropped 5 bases, with 4 bases sitting between them. The material was peripheral blood, obtained on day 0 of AZD1222 vaccination. This receptor was obtained from an adult in good health. The chain has TRBV12-3 or TRBV12-4 and TRBJ2-7, with unresolved D. The CDR3 sequence is CASSLQHEQYF. CDR3 bases: TGTGCCAGCAGTTTACAGCACGAGCAGTACTTC.